These 15 T cell receptor beta chains were all obtained from the same sample, sequenced in a study of blood T cell repertoires in COVID-19. Measured with immunoSEQ multiplex PCR; TCRdb has only the in-frame clones, and not every one. The sample holds 20,000 to 30,000 clones, just over 85% seen once. The sequencing sample was made of peripheral blood. The origin of the receptors is a man aged 70-80 years with acute or convalescent COVID-19.

This chain joins TRBV7-2 and TRBJ1-6; D is unresolved. This CDR3 has 14 residues. V dropped 5 bases and J dropped 5 bases, with 10 bases sitting between them. Germline lookup yields CDR1 SGHTA and CDR2 FQGNSA. The CDR3 DNA is TGTGCCAGCAGCCACAGCAGGCATAATTCACCCCTCCACTTT. Translating it yields CASSHSRHNSPLHF.

This chain uses TRBV6-5 with TRBJ2-7; possibly TRBD1 for D (6 bases). The germline V and J ends were trimmed by 7 bases and 2 bases, with 12 bases remaining between them. The length of the CDR3 is 13 residues. Germline CDR1 reads MNHEY; CDR2 reads SVGAGI. CDR3 loop: CASISDSPYEQYF. In DNA form, the CDR3 reads TGTGCCAGCATATCGGACAGCCCCTACGAGCAGTACTTC.

CDR3 residues: CASSELAGGPDTQYF. As DNA, the CDR3 is TGTGCCAGCAGTGAACTAGCGGGAGGGCCGGATACGCAGTATTTT. This chain uses TRBV6-4 with TRBJ2-3; 13 positions agree with TRBD2. The junction had 3 bases not matched to a gene; V was cut back by 3 bases and J by 6 bases. CDR3 length: 15 amino acids. Germline V gene data show CDR1 as MRHNA and CDR2 as SNTAGT.

This clone was counted only a few times. The genes are TRBV7-6 and TRBJ2-3, with TRBD2 matching over 8 bases. The V gene end was trimmed by 5 bases and the J gene end by 4 bases; junction bases not matched to a gene: 11. This CDR3 has 16 amino acids. Looked up from germline, CDR1 is SGHVS and CDR2 is FNYEAQ. The CDR3 here is CASSPLTSGSADTQYF. The CDR3 DNA reads as TGTGCCAGCAGCCCCCTTACCAGCGGGAGTGCAGATACGCAGTATTTT. The whole variable domain, filled in from reference TRBV7-6 and TRBJ2-3, reads GAGVSQSPRYKVTKRGQDVALRCDPISGHVSLYWYRQALGQGPEFLTYFNYEAQQDKSGLPNDRFSAERPEGSISTLTIQRTEQRDSAMYRCASSPLTSGSADTQYFGPGTRLTVL.

J is TRBJ1-2 and V is TRBV6-2 or TRBV6-3; a weak D match, TRBD1 (5 bases). Trimming shortened V by 6 bases and J by 6 bases, and 17 bases separated the two germline ends. CDR1 and CDR2 from the germline V gene are MNHEY and SVGEGT. CDR3 size: 14 residues. The CDR3 nucleotides read TGTGCCAGCAGCCCCGGACATCCCTCGGATGGCTACACCTTC. Encoded protein: CASSPGHPSDGYTF.

This chain joins TRBV28 and TRBJ1-3; 7 bases are a match to TRBD1. This CDR3 contains 16 residues. V gave up 2 bases and J gave up 4 bases; unmatched junction bases: 8. The germline V gene encodes CDR1 MDHEN and CDR2 SYDVKM. CDR3 protein: CASSLGSGGWGNTIYF. The CDR3 DNA follows: TGTGCCAGCAGTTTAGGGTCAGGGGGATGGGGAAACACCATATATTTT.

This chain links TRBV5-6 with TRBJ2-1, with TRBD2 as a possible D gene (5 bases). The germline gives CDR1 SGHDT, CDR2 YYEEEE. CDR3 length: 14 amino acids. V shed 4 bases and J shed 8 bases, with 16 bases lying between them. The CDR3 region is CASSHGPGVDEQFF. For the CDR3, the DNA is TGTGCCAGCAGCCACGGGCCCGGGGTGGATGAGCAGTTCTTC.

The V and J genes are TRBV4-3 and TRBJ2-7, with D possibly TRBD1 on 6 matching bases. V was shortened by 5 bases and J by 0 bases, with 11 bases between the two germline ends. Germline V gene data show CDR1 as LGHNA and CDR2 as YSLEER. The CDR3 is 14 residues long. CDR3 region: CASSYNRDSYEQYF. The CDR3 nucleotides are TGCGCCAGCAGCTACAACAGGGACTCCTACGAGCAGTACTTC.

V is TRBV6-4 and J is TRBJ2-1, with D unclear. Germline-derived CDR1 and CDR2 are MRHNA and SNTAGT. V was pared by 5 bases and J by 0 bases, with 11 bases between. This CDR3 comprises 15 residues. CDR3 DNA sequence: TGTGCCAGCAGTCCCCTCTCGGGCTCCTACAATGAGCAGTTCTTC. Residues: CASSPLSGSYNEQFF.

The rearrangement links TRBV5-1 to TRBJ1-2; 9 bases are a match to TRBD1. With V trimmed by 1 base and J by 5 bases, 9 bases remained unmatched. This CDR3 is 16 amino acids long. CDR1 and CDR2 (germline): SGHRS, YFSETQ. Here the CDR3 reads CASSLSVDRGAYGYTF. DNA for the CDR3: TGCGCCAGCAGCTTGTCTGTGGACAGGGGCGCATATGGCTACACCTTC. Full variable domain (missing parts from reference TRBV5-1 and TRBJ1-2): KAGVTQTPRYLIKTRGQQVTLSCSPISGHRSVSWYQQTPGQGLQFLFEYFSETQRNKGNFPGRFSGRQFSNSRSEMNVSTLELGDSALYLCASSLSVDRGAYGYTFGSGTRLTVV.

This sequence joins TRBV5-4 and TRBJ2-7; D is possibly TRBD2 (6 bases). The CDR3 totals 13 residues. Germline V gene lookup returns CDR1 SGHNT and CDR2 YYREEE (reference sequence). With 3 bases removed from V and 7 bases from J, the gap between germline ends came to 14 bases. CDR3 sequence: CASSSGGSGEQYF. The CDR3 DNA follows: TGTGCCAGCAGCTCCGGAGGGTCTGGGGAGCAGTACTTC.

In this sample, this clone turned up a few times. The chain combines TRBV29-1 with TRBJ2-7; TRBD1 matches at 8 bases. This CDR3 contains 13 residues. Germline CDR1 reads SQVTM; CDR2 reads ANQGSEA. After removal of 5 bases from V and 1 base from J, the junction contained 4 bases not matched to a gene. The CDR3 DNA reads as TGCAGCGTTCGGACAGGGATGTCCTACGAGCAGTACTTC. Protein product: CSVRTGMSYEQYF.

The chain links TRBV5-1 to TRBJ2-5; D is undetermined. V lost 0 bases to trimming and J lost 5 bases, with 5 bases between them. The CDR3 totals 12 residues. Germline V gives CDR1 SGHRS, CDR2 YFSETQ. Here the CDR3 DNA reads TGCGCCAGCAGCTTGGAGCTGGAGACCCAGTACTTC. Translation: CASSLELETQYF.

The rearrangement joins TRBV6-5 to TRBJ2-5; 8 bases are shared with TRBD1. This CDR3 has 13 amino acids. V gave up 4 bases and J gave up 3 bases; unmatched junction bases: 1. The germline V gene has CDR1 MNHEY and CDR2 SVGAGI. CDR3 coding DNA: TGTGCCAGCAGTTCGGACAGGGAAGAGACCCAGTACTTC. Protein: CASSSDREETQYF.

The chain carries TRBV7-8 and TRBJ2-7; D remains unclear. V lost 5 bases and J lost 5, with 7 bases in between. The CDR3 length is 11 residues. The V gene's germline CDR1 is SGHVS and CDR2 FQNEAQ. The CDR3 region is CASSLADEQYF. CDR3 nucleotides: TGTGCCAGCAGCCTCGCGGACGAGCAGTACTTC.